This T cell receptor beta chain appears in the sequencing data of a study of blood T cell repertoires in COVID-19. The table came from immunoSEQ multiplex PCR; TCRdb's copy has only in-frame clones and leaves some out. The sample shows under 100,000 clones, about 85% of them seen only once. The CDR3 has 16 amino acids. V gave up 7 bases and J gave up 2 bases; unmatched junction bases: 7. From germline, CDR1 is LNHDA and CDR2 SQIVND (reference sequence). Sequencing was performed on peripheral blood. This receptor was obtained from a male donor with acute or convalescent COVID-19. The rearrangement uses TRBV19 and TRBJ2-6, with 8 bases lining up with TRBD1. This CDR3 is CASTGRGRAGANVLTF. CDR3 sequence (DNA): TGTGCCAGTACAGGCAGGGGGCGCGCTGGGGCCAACGTCCTGACTTTC.